The present T cell receptor (beta chain) was sequenced within a study of blood T cell repertoires in COVID-19. Clinical history reported by participants formed the basis on which cohorts were assigned. Per germline, CDR1 SGHNT and CDR2 YYREEE (reference sequence). This CDR3 is 15 amino acids long. The V and J ends lost 4 bases and 2 bases, in that order; junction bases with no gene match: 9. Repertoires were generated with immunoSEQ multiplex PCR, while TCRdb's copy carries only in-frame clones and drops some. The sample yields a few hundred thousand clones, approximately 89% seen once. The source is a woman between 40 and 55 years old who had been exposed to COVID-19. This chain joins TRBV5-4 and TRBJ2-7, with 7 bases lining up with TRBD2. Specimen: PBMCs or T cells enriched from blood (not recorded which). The chain's CDR3 is CASSPGTGGTYEQYF. Here the CDR3 DNA reads TGTGCCAGCAGCCCCGGGACGGGAGGTACCTACGAGCAGTACTTC.